The next 12 T cell receptor beta chains were all read from a single sample in a study of metastatic and nonmetastatic thyroid tumors. Each patient went into thyroid surgery without having received any treatment. MiXCR reprocessed the PCR reads for TCRdb. The table lists tens of thousands of clones, 9.5% to 15% of them singletons. Sequences were obtained from tumor tissue. The source of these receptors is a female donor with papillary thyroid cancer or a benign thyroid nodule (not recorded which). Some clones in this sample may be carry-over from other donors' samples.

This clone came up many times. The chain is built from TRBV5-1 and TRBJ1-1, with D unclear. The CDR3 is 14 amino acids. Germline loops: CDR1 SGHRS, CDR2 YFSETQ. Between the trimmed V and J ends, which lost 0 bases and 2 bases, there was a span of 8 bases. CDR3 bases: TGCGCCAGCAGCTTGGATCAGACCAACACTGAAGCTTTCTTT. Translating gives CASSLDQTNTEAFF.

The J gene is TRBJ2-7, the V gene TRBV7-9, with D perhaps matching TRBD1 (6 bases). Germline V lookup: CDR1 SEHNR, CDR2 FQNEAQ (reference sequence). CDR3 length equals 14 residues. V lost 5 bases, J lost 3 bases, and 14 bases lay in between. The DNA for the CDR3 is TGTGCCAGCAGCCCTCAGGGGACCTTCTACGAGCAGTACTTC. Its protein product is CASSPQGTFYEQYF.

This clone appeared a few times. The CDR3 loop is CASSQERRFQETQYF. The CDR3 region has the DNA TGTGCCAGTAGTCAAGAGCGGAGATTCCAAGAGACCCAGTACTTC. The chain employs TRBV19 and TRBJ2-5; TRBD2 might be the D (5 bases). Germline V gene lookup returns CDR1 LNHDA and CDR2 SQIVND (reference sequence). The V end was cut by 5 bases, the J end by 1 base, with 14 bases between. There are 15 residues in the CDR3.

The rearrangement links TRBV12-5 to TRBJ2-6, with TRBD2 as a possible D gene (5 bases). The CDR3 length is 17 residues. Germline CDR1 LGHNT, CDR2 FRNRAP. V shed 7 bases and J shed 2 bases, with 18 bases lying between them. This chain's CDR3 is CASAQRHGLPGANVLTF. For the CDR3, the DNA is TGTGCTAGTGCCCAAAGACATGGACTCCCTGGGGCCAACGTCCTGACTTTC.

This clone was detected only a few times. A much larger clone lies one base from this, so it may be a read error. Additional DNA sequences in this sample encode the identical CDR3. The chain recombines TRBV28 with TRBJ2-3; unclear D gene. The CDR3 totals 13 residues. The V gene's germline CDR1 is MDHEN and CDR2 SYDVKM. DNA for the CDR3: TGTGCCAGCGCTGGGAAAAGCACAGATACACAGTATTTT. Translating it yields CASAGKSTDTQYF.

This clone was detected ten times or more. This chain uses TRBV28 with TRBJ1-2, with TRBD1 matching 7 bases. The V segment lost 6 bases and the J segment 5 bases; nucleotides outside the gene matches: 0. CDR1 is MDHEN and CDR2 is SYDVKM in the germline V gene. The CDR3 has 11 amino acids. In nucleotides, the CDR3 is TGTGCCAGCAGACAGGGGTATGGCTACACCTTC. It translates to CASRQGYGYTF.

This clone was recorded many times. The V call is TRBV24-1, the J call TRBJ2-1; D remains ambiguous. Trimming shortened V by 4 bases and J by 3 bases, and 0 bases separated the two germline ends. In germline, CDR1 is KGHDR, CDR2 SFDVKD. The CDR3 runs to 11 residues. The DNA for the CDR3 is TGTGCCACCAGTGACTACAATGAGCAGTTCTTC. Protein product: CATSDYNEQFF.

This clone was counted ten times or more. The chain recombines TRBV20-1 with TRBJ1-2; TRBD1 agrees at 8 bases. The length of the CDR3 is 13 residues. J was trimmed by 8 bases and V by 6 bases; bases with no gene match: 11. Looked up from germline, CDR1 is DFQATT and CDR2 is SNEGSKA (reference sequence). This CDR3 is CSADKAGGVGYTF. In DNA, the CDR3 is TGCAGTGCCGATAAAGCAGGGGGCGTGGGCTACACCTTC.

This clone was counted ten times or more. The chain is built from TRBV20-1 and TRBJ2-1; 9 bases match TRBD2. Germline V gene lookup returns CDR1 DFQATT and CDR2 SNEGSKA (reference sequence). V was clipped by 5 bases and J by 4 bases; unmatched bases: 9. The CDR3 totals 15 residues. The CDR3 loop is CSAADELAGYNEQFF. As DNA, the CDR3 is TGCAGTGCTGCAGACGAACTAGCGGGTTACAATGAGCAGTTCTTC.

This clone was observed many times. This rearrangement joins TRBV11-2 to TRBJ2-1; the D is unclear. The V end was cut by 5 bases, the J end by 2 bases, with 13 bases between. The length of the CDR3 is 15 residues. Germline-derived CDR1 and CDR2 are SGHAT and FQNNGV. This CDR3 is CASSPRGRAYNEQFF. The CDR3, as DNA: TGTGCCAGCAGCCCCCGAGGAAGGGCCTACAATGAGCAGTTCTTC.

The chain joins TRBV5-1 to TRBJ1-2, with TRBD1 as a possible D gene (5 bases). CDR1 and CDR2 (germline): SGHRS, YFSETQ. CDR3 length: 15 residues. Trimming took 0 bases from V and 4 from J, leaving 13 bases between them. The CDR3 loop reads CASSLALRDCYGYTF. The CDR3 coding sequence is TGCGCCAGCAGCTTGGCCTTAAGGGACTGCTATGGCTACACCTTC.

This clone was observed a few times. A much larger clone sits a single nucleotide away, making a read error possible. V is TRBV6-1 and J is TRBJ2-3; 10 nucleotides agree with TRBD1. The CDR3 extends over 15 amino acids. The germline CDR1 and CDR2 sequences are MNHNS and SASEGT. Trimming at V came to 6 bases and at J to 7 bases, leaving 10 bases not matched to a gene. This CDR3 is CASREGQGLGYTQYF. Written as DNA, the CDR3 is TGTGCCAGCAGGGAGGGACAGGGGTTAGGATATACGCAGTATTTT.